This TCR beta chain was obtained from a study of blood T cell repertoires in COVID-19. Across the study: Specimens from acute and convalescent COVID-19 originated in the United States, Italy and Spain.

Trimming removed 6 bases from V and 4 bases from J, with 12 bases in between. There are 13 residues in the CDR3. Repertoires were generated with immunoSEQ multiplex PCR, while TCRdb's copy carries only in-frame clones and drops some. The data hold tens of thousands of clones, with 80% observed a single time. The sample consisted of peripheral blood. This TCR was sampled from a human donor in a cohort sampled during active COVID-19. V is TRBV12-3 or TRBV12-4 and J is TRBJ1-1; D is possibly TRBD1 (5 bases). CDR3 nucleotide sequence: TGTGCCAGCAGCCCAGGGTCGCGCACTGAAGCTTTCTTT. It specifies CASSPGSRTEAFF.